This TCR beta chain is from a study of blood T cell repertoires in COVID-19. This clone was seen once. Cohort 3 recovery required two negative PCRs, clearance, or symptom resolution. Profiled with immunoSEQ multiplex PCR; TCRdb holds only in-frame clones, not every one. The table has about 380,000 clones, 88% seen once. This sequence originates from a woman aged 18-29 years who had recovered from COVID-19. The sample comprised PBMCs or T cells enriched from blood (not recorded which).

The CDR3 is CASSMGSGGFTEAFF. The DNA for the CDR3 is TGTGCCAGTAGTATGGGGTCAGGGGGGTTCACTGAAGCTTTCTTT. The J gene is TRBJ1-1, the V gene TRBV19; the match to TRBD1 covers 7 bases. The CDR3 is made up of 15 amino acids. CDR1 is LNHDA, CDR2 SQIVND, per germline (reference sequence). The junction had 8 bases not matched to a gene; V was cut back by 3 bases and J by 4 bases.